This T cell receptor beta chain is drawn from a study of shared clonotypes between healthy human individuals. Profiling relied on immunoSEQ multiplex PCR, and the TCRdb table lists in-frame clones only, not all of them. The sample includes about 490,000 clones, 60% to 85% of them seen just once. This CDR3 region has 13 residues. Germline CDR1 and CDR2: SQVTM and ANQGSEA. Trimming took off 4 bases at V and 1 base at J, with 10 bases between the two ends. As to this clone: Other nucleotide sequences from this sample produce the same CDR3.

Sequencing was carried out using PBMCs. The receptor's source is a woman between 40 and 50 years old in good health. Some clones in this sample may be carry-over from other donors' samples. The V gene is TRBV29-1, the J gene TRBJ2-5; TRBD1 might be the D (6 bases). Here the CDR3 reads CSVADRRQETQYF. Written as DNA, the CDR3 is TGCAGCGTTGCAGACAGGCGCCAAGAGACCCAGTACTTC.